What follows are 10 T cell receptor beta chains derived from one specimen sequenced in a study of shared clonotypes between healthy human individuals. Some clones are missing from TCRdb's copy, which holds only in-frame ones; the method was immunoSEQ multiplex PCR. The table lists 2 million to 3 million clones, around nine tenths of them singletons. Sequenced input: naive CD4+ T cells sorted from blood. Specified subset: CD45RA+ positively selected. All receptors come from a man between 18 and 35 years old in good health.

The chain uses TRBV7-2 and TRBJ2-2; the match to TRBD1 covers 9 bases. Germline assignment: CDR1 SGHTA and CDR2 FQGNSA. The CDR3 loop spans 16 amino acids. V shed 2 bases, J shed 2 bases, and the junction held 3 bases outside the gene matches. CDR3 DNA: TGTGCCAGCAGCTTAACTACAGGGGGCAACACCGGGGAGCTGTTTTTT. It specifies CASSLTTGGNTGELFF.

This sequence joins TRBV18 and TRBJ1-6; D uncertain. Germline V gene data show CDR1 as KGHSH and CDR2 as LQKENI. The CDR3 is made up of 12 amino acids. With 8 bases removed from V and 9 bases from J, the gap between germline ends came to 11 bases. The CDR3 sequence: CASRFEGSPLHF. In nucleotides, the CDR3 is TGTGCCAGCCGTTTTGAAGGTTCACCCCTCCACTTT.

The rearrangement uses TRBV2 and TRBJ2-4, with D possibly TRBD1 on 6 matching bases. Looked up from germline, CDR1 is SNHLY and CDR2 is FYNNEI. Trimming took 4 bases from V and 6 from J, leaving 16 bases between them. The CDR3 spans 15 residues. The CDR3 sequence: CASSVETRGSNIQYF. The CDR3 region has the DNA TGTGCCAGCAGTGTGGAGACAAGGGGGTCAAACATTCAGTACTTC.

CDR3 nucleotides: TGTGCCAGCAGCCCAACGGACAGGCTTAATGAAAAACTGTTTTTT. Protein sequence: CASSPTDRLNEKLFF. The chain combines TRBV7-2 with TRBJ1-4; 7 bases align to TRBD1. V lost 5 bases to trimming and J lost 4 bases; unmatched junction nucleotides: 7. CDR1 and CDR2 from the germline V gene are SGHTA and FQGNSA. CDR3 length: 15 residues. Drawing the rest from reference TRBV7-2 and TRBJ1-4, the complete variable domain is GAGVSQSPSNKVTEKGKDVELRCDPISGHTALYWYRQSLGQGLEFLIYFQGNSAPDKSGLPSDRFSAERTGGSVSTLTIQRTQQEDSAVYLCASSPTDRLNEKLFFGSGTQLSVL.

The chain has TRBV6-5 and TRBJ1-4; the D is unclear. Germline V gives CDR1 MNHEY, CDR2 SVGAGI. This CDR3 region has 15 residues. V lost 7 bases and J 2 bases, leaving 14 bases between the germline ends. CDR3 region: CASKHPADTNEKLFF. The CDR3 nucleotides are TGTGCCAGCAAACACCCGGCGGATACTAATGAAAAACTGTTTTTT.

The chain combines TRBV7-9 with TRBJ2-3; 7 bases align to TRBD1. Trimming took 2 bases from V and 0 from J; bases not matched to a gene: 5. This CDR3 has 16 amino acids. Germline-derived CDR1 and CDR2 are SEHNR and FQNEAQ (reference sequence). The CDR3 nucleotides read TGTGCCAGCAGCTTACCATCGACAGGGAGCACAGATACGCAGTATTTT. Translated: CASSLPSTGSTDTQYF.

This clone appeared once. Other DNA variants within this sample encode the same CDR3. V gene TRBV7-9 combines with J gene TRBJ2-3; no definite D call. The length of the CDR3 is 14 residues. With 1 base removed from V and 0 bases from J, the gap between germline ends came to 5 bases. The germline CDR1 and CDR2 sequences are SEHNR and FQNEAQ (reference sequence). The CDR3 is CASSLGASTDTQYF. The CDR3 DNA sequence: TGTGCCAGCAGCTTAGGCGCCAGCACAGATACGCAGTATTTT.

The gene calls are TRBV19 and TRBJ2-2, with 13 positions matching TRBD2. The V gene's germline CDR1 is LNHDA and CDR2 SQIVND (reference sequence). CDR3 length: 18 residues. V dropped 5 bases and J dropped 0; count of bases not matched to a gene: 6. The chain's CDR3 is CASSPEGLAGTNTGELFF. The CDR3 DNA reads TGTGCCAGTAGTCCCGAGGGACTAGCGGGAACGAACACCGGGGAGCTGTTTTTT. Supplemented by reference TRBV19 and TRBJ2-2, the full variable domain reads DGGITQSPKYLFRKEGQNVTLSCEQNLNHDAMYWYRQDPGQGLRLIYYSQIVNDFQKGDIAEGYSVSREKKESFPLTVTSAQKNPTAFYLCASSPEGLAGTNTGELFFGEGSRLTVL.

The chain uses TRBV19 and TRBJ2-7; 9 bases fit TRBD2. V was pared by 3 bases and J by 4 bases, with 13 bases of the junction left unmatched. Germline V CDR1 and CDR2: LNHDA, SQIVND (reference sequence). CDR3 size: 17 residues. The CDR3 DNA reads as TGTGCCAGTAGTATCCTAGTTGATACTAGCGGGTTATACGAGCAGTACTTC. Translating it yields CASSILVDTSGLYEQYF.

V usage is TRBV5-1 and J usage is TRBJ2-7, with D uncertain. This CDR3 has 15 residues. CDR1 and CDR2 from the germline V gene are SGHRS and YFSETQ. Trimming took 4 bases from V and 3 from J, leaving 17 bases between them. This CDR3 is CASSMVAGTNYEQYF. The DNA for the CDR3 is TGCGCCAGCAGCATGGTCGCCGGCACAAACTACGAGCAGTACTTC.